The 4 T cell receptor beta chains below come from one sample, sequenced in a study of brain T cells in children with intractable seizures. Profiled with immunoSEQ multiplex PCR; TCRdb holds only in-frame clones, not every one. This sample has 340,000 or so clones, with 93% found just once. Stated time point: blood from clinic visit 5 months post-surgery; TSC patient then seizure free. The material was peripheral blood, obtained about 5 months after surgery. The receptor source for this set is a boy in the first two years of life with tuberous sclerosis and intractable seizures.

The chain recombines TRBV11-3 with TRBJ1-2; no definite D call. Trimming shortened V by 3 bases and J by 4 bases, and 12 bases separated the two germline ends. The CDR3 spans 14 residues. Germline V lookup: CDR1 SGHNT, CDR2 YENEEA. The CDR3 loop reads CASSLGRSGYGYTF. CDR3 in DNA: TGTGCCAGCAGCTTGGGCAGGAGCGGCTATGGCTACACCTTC.

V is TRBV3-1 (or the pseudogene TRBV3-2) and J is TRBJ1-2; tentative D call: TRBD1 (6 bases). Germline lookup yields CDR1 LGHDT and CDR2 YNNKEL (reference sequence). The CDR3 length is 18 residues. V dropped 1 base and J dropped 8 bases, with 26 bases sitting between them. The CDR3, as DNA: TGTGCCAGCAGCCAAGGAATTTTGGGGACACCCCCTTTCGGGGGCTACACCTTC. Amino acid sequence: CASSQGILGTPPFGGYTF.

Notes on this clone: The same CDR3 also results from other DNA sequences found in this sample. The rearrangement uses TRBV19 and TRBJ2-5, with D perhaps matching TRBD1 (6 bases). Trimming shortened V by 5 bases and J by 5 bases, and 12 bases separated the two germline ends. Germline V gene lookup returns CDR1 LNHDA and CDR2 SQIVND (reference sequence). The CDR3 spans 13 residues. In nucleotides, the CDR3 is TGTGCCAGTAGTTCCACTAGGGGGGAGACCCAGTACTTC. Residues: CASSSTRGETQYF.

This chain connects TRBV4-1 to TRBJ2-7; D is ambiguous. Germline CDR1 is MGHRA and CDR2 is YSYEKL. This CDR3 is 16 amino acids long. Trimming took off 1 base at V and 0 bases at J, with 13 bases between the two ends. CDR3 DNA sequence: TGCGCCAGCAGCCAAGGTTTGGACGTTTACTCCTACGAGCAGTACTTC. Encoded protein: CASSQGLDVYSYEQYF.